The 8 T cell receptor beta chains given below trace back to one sample, sequenced in a study of T cell changes during pregnancy in multiple sclerosis. TCRdb's table, derived via immunoSEQ multiplex PCR, lists solely in-frame clones and lacks some. The sample shows roughly 30,000 clones, approximately 87% of them seen only once. Material: CD8+ T cells from peripheral blood mononuclear cells, obtained after pregnancy. These TCRs come from a female donor with multiple sclerosis, enrolled in a pregnancy study.

This sequence joins TRBV10-3 and TRBJ1-5; D is unclear. V was clipped by 3 bases and J by 3 bases, with 6 bases between them. The CDR3 is 13 residues long. The V gene's germline CDR1 is ENHRY and CDR2 SYGVKD. The CDR3: CAISDGFNQPQHF. As DNA, the CDR3 is TGTGCCATCAGTGACGGTTTCAATCAGCCCCAGCATTTT.

The CDR3 loop is CASGQRDRVYF. The CDR3 DNA reads TGTGCCAGTGGCCAAAGGGACAGGGTGTATTTT. The chain recombines TRBV7-9 with TRBJ2-3; TRBD1 matches 9 bases. Germline CDR1 SEHNR, CDR2 FQNEAQ (reference sequence). V shed 9 bases, J shed 14 bases, and the junction held 9 bases outside the gene matches. The CDR3 totals 11 residues.

The chain uses TRBV6-6 and TRBJ2-7; TRBD1 agrees at 7 bases. Germline CDR1 and CDR2: MNHNY and SVGAGI (reference sequence). The trim removed 5 bases at V and 0 bases at J, leaving 10 bases unmatched. CDR3 length: 16 residues. The CDR3 coding sequence is TGTGCCAGCAGTGCCTACAGGGGTACACGCTCCTACGAGCAGTACTTC. As protein: CASSAYRGTRSYEQYF.

V is TRBV6-1 and J is TRBJ2-7; TRBD1 might be the D (6 bases). Looked up from germline, CDR1 is MNHNS and CDR2 is SASEGT. The CDR3 is 11 amino acids. Trimming removed 3 bases at V and 12 bases at J, with 12 bases between. The CDR3 region has the DNA TGTGCCAGCAGTGACGGGACATTTAGGTACTTC. The encoded protein is CASSDGTFRYF.

The V and J genes are TRBV4-1 and TRBJ1-2; no reliable D call. Trimming removed 1 base from V and 4 bases from J, with 10 bases in between. The CDR3 consists of 14 residues. The germline gives CDR1 MGHRA, CDR2 YSYEKL. The CDR3 here is CASSQAAIFYGYTF. In nucleotides, the CDR3 is TGCGCCAGCAGCCAAGCCGCGATTTTCTATGGCTACACCTTC.

This chain joins TRBV11-2 and TRBJ2-5, with D perhaps TRBD1 (6 bases). This CDR3 is built from 13 residues. With 8 bases removed from V and 5 bases from J, the gap between germline ends came to 15 bases. CDR1 and CDR2 from the germline V gene are SGHAT and FQNNGV. This chain's CDR3 is CASRPGVRETQYF. For the CDR3, the DNA is TGTGCCAGCCGTCCAGGGGTTAGGGAGACCCAGTACTTC. The complete variable domain, with remaining parts taken from reference TRBV11-2 and TRBJ2-5, reads EAGVAQSPRYKIIEKRQSVAFWCNPISGHATLYWYQQILGQGPKLLIQFQNNGVVDDSQLPKDRFSAERLKGVDSTLKIQPAKLEDSAVYLCASRPGVRETQYFGPGTRLLVL.

This rearrangement joins TRBV29-1 to TRBJ2-7; 7 nucleotides align to TRBD1. This CDR3 is built from 13 residues. Germline V gene lookup returns CDR1 SQVTM and CDR2 ANQGSEA. V lost 5 bases and J lost 2; bases outside the gene matches: 6. CDR3 residues: CSVLTGIAYEQYF. Here the CDR3 DNA reads TGCAGCGTTTTGACAGGGATTGCCTACGAGCAGTACTTC.

The gene calls are TRBV6-4 and TRBJ1-5; the match to TRBD1 covers 8 bases. Germline lookup yields CDR1 MRHNA and CDR2 SNTAGT. V shed 4 bases, J shed 4 bases, and the junction held 6 bases outside the gene matches. The CDR3 contains 15 residues. DNA of the CDR3: TGTGCCAGCAGTGGTACAGGGGGAGGAAATCAGCCCCAGCATTTT. Its translation is CASSGTGGGNQPQHF.